These 27 T cell receptor beta chains share one sample of origin, sequenced in a study of breast tumors, draining lymph nodes, adjacent tissues. Each CDR3 protein is one row after TCRdb ran MiXCR on the multiplex PCR reads. This repertoire shows over 150,000 distinct CDR3 sequences, roughly 29% found once; its top ten account for 4% to 5.5%. The lymph nodes were axillary draining lymph nodes from breast cancer patients. Sample: axillary lymph node tissue. These receptors all come from a female donor with breast cancer. Some clones in this sample may be carry-over from other donors' samples.

The chain is built from TRBV29-1 and TRBJ2-1; 10 bases line up with TRBD2. V dropped 2 bases and J dropped 2; count of bases not matched to a gene: 0. Germline V gene lookup returns CDR1 SQVTM and CDR2 ANQGSEA. The CDR3 length is 14 residues. CDR3: CSVETSGTYNEQFF. The CDR3 DNA reads as TGCAGCGTTGAAACTAGCGGGACCTACAATGAGCAGTTCTTC.

This clonotype has ten or more counts. This rearrangement joins TRBV10-3 to TRBJ2-2, with 7 bases identical to TRBD1. In germline, CDR1 is ENHRY, CDR2 SYGVKD. CDR3 length equals 14 residues. The V and J ends lost 3 bases and 9 bases, in that order; junction bases with no gene match: 7. CDR3 nucleotide sequence: TGTGCCATCAGTGAAGGTGACAGGGTCCGGGAGCTGTTTTTT. Protein: CAISEGDRVRELFF.

Comment on this clonotype: A much larger clone lies a single base off, so this may be a read error. The chain is built from TRBV19 and TRBJ1-3; no reliable D call. Germline V lookup: CDR1 LNHDA, CDR2 SQIVND (reference sequence). The CDR3 covers 14 residues. Trimming removed 5 bases from V and 2 bases from J, with 10 bases in between. CDR3 sequence reads: CASSASGAGNTIYF. DNA for the CDR3: TGTGCCAGTAGTGCGAGTGGGGCTGGAAACACCATATATTTT.

This chain connects TRBV12-3 or TRBV12-4 to TRBJ2-3, with D unclear. Trimming cost V 5 bases and J 0 bases, with 9 bases left between them. CDR3 size: 14 residues. The CDR3 is CASSLQTSTDTQYF. Written as DNA, the CDR3 is TGTGCCAGCAGTCTACAGACTAGCACAGATACGCAGTATTTT.

On this clonotype itself: A much bigger clone sits one base away, suggesting this may be a read error. This chain connects TRBV14 to TRBJ2-7; TRBD2 aligns across 10 bases. This CDR3 contains 14 residues. Germline assignment: CDR1 SGHDN and CDR2 FVKESK. This CDR3 reads CASGRLAGEYEQSF. The CDR3 bases are TGTGCCAGCGGACGGCTAGCGGGAGAGTACGAGCAGTCCTTC.

This clonotype was seen at least ten times. This CDR3 is CAISESGGAGNTIYF. The DNA of the CDR3 is TGTGCCATCAGTGAGTCGGGAGGGGCTGGAAACACCATATATTTT. The V and J genes are TRBV10-3 and TRBJ1-3, with TRBD1 as a possible D gene (5 bases). This CDR3 contains 15 residues. Deletions cut 0 bases from V and 2 bases from J, with 8 bases between. In germline, CDR1 is ENHRY, CDR2 SYGVKD.

As to this clonotype: This could be a read error, since a much larger clone is one nucleotide away. The V and J genes are TRBV5-4 and TRBJ2-5; 7 bases line up with TRBD2. The CDR3 runs 15 residues. V trimming: 1 base; J trimming: 5 bases; junction bases outside the gene matches: 8. Germline loops: CDR1 SGHNT, CDR2 YYREEE (reference sequence). CDR3 nucleotide sequence: TGTGCCAGCAGCTTGCGGTTGGCGGGGGTGGAGACCCAGTACTTC. Amino acid sequence: CASSLRLAGVETQYF.

Of note for this clonotype: It may be a read error: a sequence one base away is much more abundant. The J gene is TRBJ2-5, the V gene TRBV20-1, with 13 nucleotides matching TRBD2. The CDR3 has 17 amino acids. Germline V gene sequence: CDR1 DFQATT, CDR2 SNEGSKA (reference sequence). The CDR3 loop reads CSASGLAGDPGQETLYF. The CDR3 coding sequence is TGCAGTGCTTCCGGACTAGCGGGAGACCCCGGCCAAGAGACCCTGTACTTC.

This clonotype was recorded at least ten times. The chain employs TRBV5-1 and TRBJ2-5; 12 positions agree with TRBD2. The CDR3 consists of 14 residues. V was pared by 3 bases and J by 5 bases, with 2 bases of the junction left unmatched. Germline V gene data show CDR1 as SGHRS and CDR2 as YFSETQ. CDR3 coding DNA: TGCGCCAGCAGCTCCGGACTAGCGGGGGAGACCCAGTACTTC. Its protein is CASSSGLAGETQYF.

In regard to this clonotype: A much larger clone lies a single base off, so this may be a read error. V is TRBV5-4 and J is TRBJ2-7, with D possibly matching TRBD2 (6 bases). The CDR3 runs to 16 residues. Germline V gives CDR1 SGHNT, CDR2 YYREEE (reference sequence). The germline V and J ends were trimmed by 4 bases and 1 base, with 18 bases remaining between them. CDR3 sequence reads: CASSTMTAGHSYEQYF. CDR3 bases: TGTGCCAGCAGCACCATGACAGCGGGCCATTCCTACGAGCAGTACTTC.

The chain carries TRBV20-1 and TRBJ1-2; the D is unclear. The germline V gene has CDR1 DFQATT and CDR2 SNEGSKA (reference sequence). Deletions cut 6 bases from V and 6 bases from J, with 26 bases between. This CDR3 is built from 16 residues. The CDR3 region is CSAISFYPGLADGYTF. CDR3 bases: TGCAGTGCCATCTCCTTCTACCCAGGACTAGCGGATGGCTACACCTTC.

This clonotype was observed at least ten times. This rearrangement joins TRBV7-8 to TRBJ2-1; no clear D gene. V dropped 1 base and J dropped 12 bases, with 13 bases sitting between them. CDR1 and CDR2 from the germline V gene are SGHVS and FQNEAQ. The length of the CDR3 is 13 residues. In DNA form, the CDR3 reads TGTGCCAGCAGCTTAGATGCGACTCCCTGGCAGTTCTTC. Protein product: CASSLDATPWQFF.

This clonotype occurred many times. The chain has TRBV10-2 and TRBJ1-5; TRBD1 might be the D (5 bases). The V end lost 2 bases, the J end lost 3 bases, and 8 bases lay between the germline ends. CDR1 is WSHSY, CDR2 SAAADI, per germline. The CDR3 sequence is 14 residues long. Here the CDR3 reads CASSETGLNQPQHF. The CDR3 nucleotides are TGCGCCAGCAGTGAGACAGGACTCAATCAGCCCCAGCATTTT.

This clonotype has more than one count but fewer than ten. A much larger clone differs from this one at a single base, so this may be a read error. The CDR3 does not close with the conserved phenylalanine or tryptophan, likely indicating a read error. The rearrangement links TRBV14 to TRBJ2-1, with TRBD1 matching 8 bases. This CDR3 contains 13 residues. Germline V gene sequence: CDR1 SGHDN, CDR2 FVKESK. The trim removed 5 bases at V and 7 bases at J, leaving 4 bases unmatched. In DNA, the CDR3 is TGTGCCAGCAGCAAGCAGGGGGCGAATGAGCAGTTCTCC. Amino acid sequence: CASSKQGANEQFS.

This clonotype was detected ten times or more. This chain uses TRBV20-1 with TRBJ2-3; TRBD2 matches 10 bases. The germline V gene encodes CDR1 DFQATT and CDR2 SNEGSKA (reference sequence). There are 16 residues in the CDR3. Unmatched junction bases numbered 8, after V lost 0 bases and J lost 5 bases. CDR3 protein: CSARDYRGLAVDTQYF. The CDR3 DNA reads TGCAGTGCTAGAGATTATCGCGGACTAGCGGTAGATACGCAGTATTTT.

This rearrangement joins TRBV4-1 to TRBJ2-1; D is ambiguous. The CDR3 contains 11 residues. V dropped 6 bases and J dropped 5 bases, with 5 bases sitting between them. Germline values: CDR1 MGHRA, CDR2 YSYEKL. CDR3 sequence (DNA): TGCGCCAGCAGGGGCCACAATGAGCAGTTCTTC. Translating gives CASRGHNEQFF.

This clonotype occurred many times. The gene calls are TRBV29-1 and TRBJ2-1; D may be TRBD1 (5 bases). From germline, CDR1 is SQVTM and CDR2 ANQGSEA. The CDR3 totals 15 residues. V lost 6 bases to trimming and J lost 0 bases, with 15 bases between them. The CDR3 sequence is CSVPVQVLSYNEQFF. The CDR3 nucleotides read TGCAGCGTACCTGTACAGGTTCTCTCCTACAATGAGCAGTTCTTC.

This clonotype showed up many times. The chain couples TRBV19 to TRBJ2-7, with TRBD1 matching 11 bases. J lost 7 bases, V lost 5 bases, and 10 bases had no gene match. Germline V CDR1 and CDR2: LNHDA, SQIVND (reference sequence). The CDR3 contains 15 residues. The CDR3 spells CASSPGTGGRREQYF. The CDR3 DNA reads TGTGCCAGTAGTCCCGGGACAGGGGGAAGAAGGGAGCAGTACTTC.

With respect to this clonotype: One end of the junction is discordant with germline, which a read error may explain. The rearrangement uses TRBV4-1 and TRBJ1-4, with D possibly matching TRBD1 (5 bases). The germline CDR1 and CDR2 sequences are MGHRA and YSYEKL. CDR3 length: 14 amino acids. The CDR3 sequence: CASSRQTTNGKLFF. DNA for the CDR3: TGCGCCAGTAGCCGACAGACAACTAATGGAAAACTGTTTTTT.

Worth noting for this clonotype: A much larger clone differs from this one at a single base, so this may be a read error. The rearrangement uses TRBV6-6 and TRBJ2-3; unclear D gene. The J call may not be correct, given that the DNA end is closer to TRBJ1-5. CDR3 length: 15 amino acids. Germline V gene lookup returns CDR1 MNHNY and CDR2 SVGAGI (reference sequence). The CDR3 spells CASTPSGRAADTQHF. CDR3 nucleotides: TGTGCCAGCACCCCTAGCGGGAGGGCCGCGGATACGCAGCATTTT.

J is TRBJ1-4 and V is TRBV4-3; maybe TRBD1 (6 bases). The CDR3 is 16 residues long. Trimming pared 0 bases from V and 8 bases from J, leaving 16 bases between. CDR1 LGHNA and CDR2 YSLEER come from the germline V gene. The DNA of the CDR3 is TGCGCCAGCAGCCAAGATCCCAACAGGGCCAGCGAAAAACTGTTTTTT. Translation gives CASSQDPNRASEKLFF.

V usage is TRBV15 and J usage is TRBJ2-3; D is perhaps TRBD2 (6 bases). The V and J ends lost 0 bases and 3 bases respectively, with 13 bases between them. This CDR3 has 16 residues. Germline V gene sequence: CDR1 LNHNV, CDR2 YYDKDF (reference sequence). As DNA, the CDR3 is TGTGCCACCAGCAGAGACAGTGGGGGGATTACAGATACGCAGTATTTT. It encodes CATSRDSGGITDTQYF.

Regarding this clonotype: One end of the junction varies from germline; a read error may be responsible. This chain joins TRBV7-9 and TRBJ1-4; 12 nucleotides align to TRBD1. Germline V CDR1 and CDR2: SEHNR, FQNEAQ (reference sequence). This CDR3 comprises 17 residues. DNA for the CDR3: TGTGTCAGCAGCTTAAGGGGACAGGGGGCTAACAATGAAAAACTGTTTTTT. Translating gives CVSSLRGQGANNEKLFF.

As for this clonotype: One base away lies a much larger clone, so this may be a sequencing read error. V gene TRBV5-1 combines with J gene TRBJ2-1; tentative D call: TRBD2 (5 bases). The CDR3 totals 12 residues. Germline CDR1 reads SGHRS; CDR2 reads YFSETQ. CDR3 sequence: CASRPGRDEQLF. The CDR3 nucleotides read TGCGCCAGCAGACCCGGACGGGATGAGCAGCTCTTC.

For this clonotype: A much larger clone differs by one base, so this may be a read error. The chain carries TRBV5-6 and TRBJ2-1; D remains unclear. With 0 bases removed from V and 5 bases from J, the gap between germline ends came to 12 bases. Germline V gives CDR1 SGHDT, CDR2 YYEEEE. CDR3 length: 15 amino acids. CDR3 protein: CASSLGGASDNEQFF. CDR3 nucleotides: TGTGCCAGCAGCTTGGGTGGCGCGAGCGACAATGAGCAGTTCTTC. The full variable domain, its missing parts supplied by reference TRBV5-6 and TRBJ2-1, is DAGVTQSPTHLIKTRGQQVTLRCSPKSGHDTVSWYQQALGQGPQFIFQYYEEEERQRGNFPDRFSGHQFPNYSSELNVNALLLGDSALYLCASSLGGASDNEQFFGPGTRLTVL.

Remarks on this clonotype: A read error is possible here, since a much larger clone lies one base away. For the CDR3, the DNA is TGCAGTGCTAGGGGTCCGCTCGGGATTACCAATCAGCCCCAGCATTTT. Translation gives CSARGPLGITNQPQHF. The chain combines TRBV20-1 with TRBJ1-5; the D is unclear. Trimming left V 3 bases short and J 3 bases short, with 18 bases between. The CDR3 has 16 amino acids. In germline, CDR1 is DFQATT, CDR2 SNEGSKA (reference sequence).

This clonotype was detected many times. The chain links TRBV3-1 to TRBJ1-4; D possibly corresponds to TRBD1 (5 bases). Trimming left V 3 bases short and J 5 bases short, with 7 bases between. The CDR3 has 13 amino acids. From germline, CDR1 is LGHDT and CDR2 YNNKEL (reference sequence). The CDR3 loop is CASSQGLNEKLFF. DNA of the CDR3: TGTGCCAGCAGCCAGGGGCTAAATGAAAAACTGTTTTTT.